This record concerns one T cell receptor (beta chain) sequence. This entry comes from a study of cytomegalovirus exposure and HLA in healthy donors. About the research overall: When 350 to 400 donors were genotyped, approximately 80% of them were found to fall in the Caucasian-associated ancestry cluster.

Vbeta (60) and Jbeta (13) primers were used in the PCR. The assay was immunoSEQ multiplex PCR, and TCRdb's table has in-frame clones only and misses some. Here the sample spans about 150,000 clones, around 86% being singletons. The germline V and J ends were trimmed by 2 bases and 1 base, with 8 bases remaining between them. The CDR3 totals 14 residues. Per germline, CDR1 SGHTA and CDR2 FQGTGA. Material: PBMCs. V usage is TRBV7-3 and J usage is TRBJ1-1; unclear D gene. The sequence was obtained from a woman between 45 and 65 years old in good health and CMV-seropositive. The CDR3 coding sequence is TGTGCCAGCAGCTTAGGAGGCCCGAACACTGAAGCTTTCTTT. It is translated as CASSLGGPNTEAFF.